The table lists the clone carrying this T cell receptor beta chain with a count of one. This CDR3 region has 14 residues. V was clipped by 4 bases and J by 1 base, with 11 bases between them. Germline CDR1 and CDR2: SGHKS and YYEKEE (reference sequence). Original processing notes: For nucleated cells, counts were estimated from reference gene primer amplification. The table came from immunoSEQ multiplex PCR; TCRdb's copy has only in-frame clones and leaves some out. That table gives V, J and clone size, and the DNA gave D and trimming. The table lists some 110,000 clones, around 83% of them singletons, with approximately 1.3% in the top ten. The sample comes from a study of blood T cell repertoires in COVID-19. Study details: Italy, Spain and the United States were the sources of the convalescent and acute COVID-19 samples. Sources were T cells, B-cell-depleted T cells, or PBMCs; the material itself was cDNA or gDNA.

The clonotype originates from a man in his forties with acute or convalescent COVID-19. Specimen: peripheral blood. V gene TRBV5-5 combines with J gene TRBJ1-1, with D hard to call. The DNA for the CDR3 is TGTGCCAGCAGCCCGACACCAACGAACACTGAAGCTTTCTTT. This encodes CASSPTPTNTEAFF.